These 7 T cell receptor beta chains were all obtained from the same sample, sequenced in a study of cytomegalovirus exposure and HLA in healthy donors. The study ran its PCR with 60 Vbeta and 13 Jbeta primers. Clones were sequenced by immunoSEQ multiplex PCR, and TCRdb holds only the in-frame ones, with some missing. The table lists over 150,000 clones, almost 75% of them singletons. The sample comprised PBMCs. The receptors stem from a woman younger than 30 in good health and CMV-seropositive.

This clone was seen a few times. The chain employs TRBV18 and TRBJ2-3; D possibly corresponds to TRBD1 (6 bases). Germline-derived CDR1 and CDR2 are KGHSH and LQKENI. The V end was cut by 3 bases, the J end by 7 bases, with 23 bases between. The CDR3 contains 17 residues. CDR3 protein: CASSPPGHHPSGNTQYF. CDR3 DNA sequence: TGTGCCAGCTCACCTCCGGGACACCACCCTTCTGGGAATACGCAGTATTTT.

The chain is built from TRBV30 and TRBJ1-1; 10 bases fit TRBD1. Germline CDR1 GTSNPN, CDR2 SVGIG (reference sequence). The CDR3 is made up of 12 amino acids. The junction had 7 bases not matched to a gene; V was cut back by 5 bases and J by 10 bases. The CDR3 nucleotides are TGTGCCTGGGAAATTAGGACAGGGGGAGCTTTCTTT. It encodes CAWEIRTGGAFF. The full variable domain, in which reference TRBV30 and TRBJ1-1 provide the parts outside the CDR3, is SQTIHQWPATLVQPVGSPLSLECTVEGTSNPNLYWYRQAAGRGLQLLFYSVGIGQISSEVPQNLSASRPQDRQFILSSKKLLLSDSGFYLCAWEIRTGGAFFGQGTRLTVV.

V usage is TRBV5-1 and J usage is TRBJ1-1, with D possibly TRBD1 on 6 matching bases. Germline-derived CDR1 and CDR2 are SGHRS and YFSETQ. V lost 2 bases and J lost 3, with 11 bases in between. There are 14 residues in the CDR3. The chain's CDR3 is CASSFREGDTEAFF. The DNA of the CDR3 is TGCGCCAGCAGCTTCAGGGAGGGGGACACTGAAGCTTTCTTT.

This chain links TRBV10-3 with TRBJ2-7; no clear D. Trimming took off 2 bases at V and 4 bases at J, with 12 bases between the two ends. From germline, CDR1 is ENHRY and CDR2 SYGVKD. CDR3 length: 14 residues. CDR3 sequence reads: CAISEGLWWYEQYF. The CDR3 region has the DNA TGTGCCATCAGTGAGGGCCTCTGGTGGTACGAGCAGTACTTC.

The rearrangement joins TRBV5-1 to TRBJ2-5; maybe TRBD1 (5 bases). Matching the DNA end better, TRBJ2-7 makes the J call doubtful. The CDR3 loop spans 14 amino acids. CDR1 and CDR2 from the germline V gene are SGHRS and YFSETQ. This chain's CDR3 is CASSLGAGHYEQYF. CDR3 nucleotide sequence: TGCGCCAGCAGCTTGGGGGCAGGGCACTACGAGCAGTACTTC.

This sequence joins TRBV13 and TRBJ2-5; D might be TRBD2 (6 bases). Germline values: CDR1 PRHDT, CDR2 FYEKMQ (reference sequence). The CDR3 covers 14 residues. V was clipped by 5 bases and J by 4 bases, with 14 bases between them. The CDR3 sequence is CASSPAGSRETQYF. In nucleotides, the CDR3 is TGTGCCAGCAGCCCGGCGGGGAGCCGAGAGACCCAGTACTTC.

The CDR3 reads CASGPRGSGEQYF. The CDR3 coding sequence is TGCGCCAGCGGCCCCAGGGGTTCGGGGGAGCAGTACTTC. The rearrangement joins TRBV5-1 to TRBJ2-7, with D possibly matching TRBD1 (6 bases). Trimming pared 7 bases from V and 7 bases from J, leaving 18 bases between. Looked up from germline, CDR1 is SGHRS and CDR2 is YFSETQ. The length of the CDR3 is 13 residues.